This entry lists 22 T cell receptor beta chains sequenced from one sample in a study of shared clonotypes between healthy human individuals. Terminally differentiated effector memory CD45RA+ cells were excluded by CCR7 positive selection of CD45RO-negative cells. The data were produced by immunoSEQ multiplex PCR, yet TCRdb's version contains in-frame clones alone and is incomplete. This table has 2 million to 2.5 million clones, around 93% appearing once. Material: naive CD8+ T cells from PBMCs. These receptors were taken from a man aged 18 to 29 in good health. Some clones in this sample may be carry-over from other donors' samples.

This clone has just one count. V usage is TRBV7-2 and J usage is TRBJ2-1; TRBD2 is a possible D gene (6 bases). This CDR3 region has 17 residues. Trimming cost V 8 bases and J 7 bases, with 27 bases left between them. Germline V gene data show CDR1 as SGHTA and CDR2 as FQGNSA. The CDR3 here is CASELRIGGPGGNEQFF. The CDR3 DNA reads TGTGCCAGCGAACTTAGAATAGGCGGCCCCGGGGGTAATGAGCAGTTCTTC.

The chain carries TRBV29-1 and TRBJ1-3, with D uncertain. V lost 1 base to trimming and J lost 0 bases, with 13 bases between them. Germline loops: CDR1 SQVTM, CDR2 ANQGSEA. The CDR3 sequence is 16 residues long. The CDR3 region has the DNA TGCAGCGTTGAAGGGTACTCAGATCTCTCTGGAAACACCATATATTTT. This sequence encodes CSVEGYSDLSGNTIYF. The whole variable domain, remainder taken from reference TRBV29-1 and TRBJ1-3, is SAVISQKPSRDICQRGTSLTIQCQVDSQVTMMFWYRQQPGQSLTLIATANQGSEATYESGFVIDKFPISRPNLTFSTLTVSNMSPEDSSIYLCSVEGYSDLSGNTIYFGEGSWLTVV.

The CDR3 sequence is CAGRQLNTEAFF. The DNA for the CDR3 is TGTGCCGGCAGACAGCTGAACACTGAAGCTTTCTTT. The J gene is TRBJ1-1, the V gene TRBV19; D may be TRBD1 (5 bases). Looked up from germline, CDR1 is LNHDA and CDR2 is SQIVND (reference sequence). There are 12 residues in the CDR3. The ends were cut back, 11 bases at V and 0 bases at J, with 10 bases in the middle.

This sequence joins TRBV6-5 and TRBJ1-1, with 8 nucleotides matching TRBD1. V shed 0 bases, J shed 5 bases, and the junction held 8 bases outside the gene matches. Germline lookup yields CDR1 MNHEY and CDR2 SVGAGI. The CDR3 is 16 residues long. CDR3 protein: CASSYSRQGRSTEAFF. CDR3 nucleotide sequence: TGTGCCAGCAGTTACTCGAGACAGGGGAGGAGTACTGAAGCTTTCTTT.

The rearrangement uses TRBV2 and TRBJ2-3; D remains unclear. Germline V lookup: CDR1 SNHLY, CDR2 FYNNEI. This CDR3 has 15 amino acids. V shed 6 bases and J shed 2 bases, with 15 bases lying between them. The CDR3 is CASRGWSLATDTQYF. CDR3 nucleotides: TGTGCCAGCAGGGGTTGGAGCTTGGCCACAGATACGCAGTATTTT.

The CDR3 DNA reads TGTGCCAGCAGCTTGCAGGATTCAGATACGCAGTATTTT. As protein: CASSLQDSDTQYF. V usage is TRBV5-8 and J usage is TRBJ2-3; no definite D call. Trimming removed 1 base from V and 4 bases from J, with 7 bases in between. This CDR3 region has 13 residues. Germline V CDR1 and CDR2: SGHTS, YDEGEE.

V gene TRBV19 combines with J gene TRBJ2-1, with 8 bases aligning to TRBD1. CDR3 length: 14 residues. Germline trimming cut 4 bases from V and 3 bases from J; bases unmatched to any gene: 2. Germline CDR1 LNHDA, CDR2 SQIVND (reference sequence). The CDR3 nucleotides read TGTGCCAGTAGTAAACAGGGGGGCTACAATGAGCAGTTCTTC. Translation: CASSKQGGYNEQFF.

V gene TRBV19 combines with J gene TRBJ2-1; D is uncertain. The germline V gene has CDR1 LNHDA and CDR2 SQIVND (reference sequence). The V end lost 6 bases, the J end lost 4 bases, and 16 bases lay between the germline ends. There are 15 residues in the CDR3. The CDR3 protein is CASRQQLLPYNEQFF. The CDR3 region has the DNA TGTGCCAGTAGACAACAGCTCCTGCCATACAATGAGCAGTTCTTC.

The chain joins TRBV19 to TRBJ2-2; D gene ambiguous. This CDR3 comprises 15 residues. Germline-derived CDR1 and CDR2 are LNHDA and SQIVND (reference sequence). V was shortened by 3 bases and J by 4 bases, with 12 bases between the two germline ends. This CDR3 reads CASSIYLPGTGELFF. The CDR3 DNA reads TGTGCCAGTAGTATTTATCTACCCGGCACCGGGGAGCTGTTTTTT.

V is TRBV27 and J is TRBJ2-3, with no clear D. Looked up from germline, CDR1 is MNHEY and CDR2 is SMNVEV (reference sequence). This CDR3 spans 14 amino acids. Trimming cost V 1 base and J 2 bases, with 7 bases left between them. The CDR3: CASSLLWPTDTQYF. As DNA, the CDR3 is TGTGCCAGCAGTTTATTGTGGCCCACAGATACGCAGTATTTT.

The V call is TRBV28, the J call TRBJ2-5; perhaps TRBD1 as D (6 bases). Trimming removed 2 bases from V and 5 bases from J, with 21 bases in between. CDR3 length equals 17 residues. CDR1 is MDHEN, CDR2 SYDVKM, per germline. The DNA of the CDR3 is TGTGCCAGCAGTTTACCCACCGGGCGAGGGGGTCTTGAGACCCAGTACTTC. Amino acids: CASSLPTGRGGLETQYF. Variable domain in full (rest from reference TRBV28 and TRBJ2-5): DVKVTQSSRYLVKRTGEKVFLECVQDMDHENMFWYRQDPGLGLRLIYFSYDVKMKEKGDIPEGYSVSREKKERFSLILESASTNQTSMYLCASSLPTGRGGLETQYFGPGTRLLVL.

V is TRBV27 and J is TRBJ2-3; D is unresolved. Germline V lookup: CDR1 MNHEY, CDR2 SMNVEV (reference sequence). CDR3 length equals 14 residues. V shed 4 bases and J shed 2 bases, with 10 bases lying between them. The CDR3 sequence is CASSYKRITDTQYF. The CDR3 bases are TGTGCCAGCAGTTATAAGAGAATCACAGATACGCAGTATTTT.

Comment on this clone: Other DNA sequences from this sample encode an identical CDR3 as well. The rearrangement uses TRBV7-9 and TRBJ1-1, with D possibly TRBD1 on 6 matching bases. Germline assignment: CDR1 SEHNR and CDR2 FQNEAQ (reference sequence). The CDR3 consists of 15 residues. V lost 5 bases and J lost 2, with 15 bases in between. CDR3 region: CASSRPTGGNTEAFF. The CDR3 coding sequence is TGTGCCAGCAGCCGACCGACAGGAGGCAACACTGAAGCTTTCTTT.

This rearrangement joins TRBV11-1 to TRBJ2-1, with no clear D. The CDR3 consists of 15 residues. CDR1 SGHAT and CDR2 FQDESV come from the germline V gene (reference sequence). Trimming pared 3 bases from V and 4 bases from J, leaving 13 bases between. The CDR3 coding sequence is TGTGCCAGCAGCTTGGGCGGTCACTCATACAATGAGCAGTTCTTC. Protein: CASSLGGHSYNEQFF.

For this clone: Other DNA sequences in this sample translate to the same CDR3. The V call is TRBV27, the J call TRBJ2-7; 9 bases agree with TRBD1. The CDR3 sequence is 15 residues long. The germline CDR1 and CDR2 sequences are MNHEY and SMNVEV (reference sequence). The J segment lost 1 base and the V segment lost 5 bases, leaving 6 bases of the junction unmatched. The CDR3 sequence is CASSTPGQGSYEQYF. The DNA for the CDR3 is TGTGCCAGCAGTACACCGGGACAGGGTTCCTACGAGCAGTACTTC.

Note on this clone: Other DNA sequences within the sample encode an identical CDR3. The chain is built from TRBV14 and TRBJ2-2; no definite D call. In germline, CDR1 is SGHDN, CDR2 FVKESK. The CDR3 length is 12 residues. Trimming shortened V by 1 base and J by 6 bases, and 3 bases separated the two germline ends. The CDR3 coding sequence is TGTGCCAGCAGCCAAGCCCCCGGGGAGCTGTTTTTT. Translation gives CASSQAPGELFF.

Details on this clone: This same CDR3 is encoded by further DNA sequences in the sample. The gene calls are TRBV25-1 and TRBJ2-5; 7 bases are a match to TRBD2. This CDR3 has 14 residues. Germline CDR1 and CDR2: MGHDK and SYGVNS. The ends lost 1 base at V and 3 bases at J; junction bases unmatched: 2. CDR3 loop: CASSEWGGEETQYF. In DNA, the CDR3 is TGTGCCAGCAGTGAATGGGGGGGGGAAGAGACCCAGTACTTC.

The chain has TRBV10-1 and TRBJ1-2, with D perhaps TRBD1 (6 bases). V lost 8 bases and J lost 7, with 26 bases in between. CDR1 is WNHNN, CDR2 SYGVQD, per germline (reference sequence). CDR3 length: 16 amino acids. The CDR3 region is CASFSPRGVGGPGYTF. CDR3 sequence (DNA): TGCGCCAGCTTTAGCCCTAGGGGGGTGGGAGGGCCTGGCTACACCTTC.

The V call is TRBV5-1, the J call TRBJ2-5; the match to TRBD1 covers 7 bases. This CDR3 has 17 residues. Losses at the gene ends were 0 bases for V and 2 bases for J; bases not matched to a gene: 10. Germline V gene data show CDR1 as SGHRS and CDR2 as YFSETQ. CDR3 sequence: CASSLGGTASYQETQYF. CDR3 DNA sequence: TGCGCCAGCAGCTTGGGGGGGACAGCATCCTATCAAGAGACCCAGTACTTC.

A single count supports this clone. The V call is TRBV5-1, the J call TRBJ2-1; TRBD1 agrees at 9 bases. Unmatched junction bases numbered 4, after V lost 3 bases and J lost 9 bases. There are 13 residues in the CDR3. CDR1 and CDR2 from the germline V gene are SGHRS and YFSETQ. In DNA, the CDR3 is TGCGCCAGCAGCTGGGGACAGGGCCTTGAGCAGTTCTTC. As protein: CASSWGQGLEQFF.

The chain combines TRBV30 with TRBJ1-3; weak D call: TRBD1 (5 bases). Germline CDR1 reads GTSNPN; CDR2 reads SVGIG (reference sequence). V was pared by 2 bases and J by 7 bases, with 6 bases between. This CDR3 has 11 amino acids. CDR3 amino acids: CAWSTGNTIYF. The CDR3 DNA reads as TGTGCCTGGAGTACAGGCAACACCATATATTTT. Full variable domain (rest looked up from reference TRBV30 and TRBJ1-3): SQTIHQWPATLVQPVGSPLSLECTVEGTSNPNLYWYRQAAGRGLQLLFYSVGIGQISSEVPQNLSASRPQDRQFILSSKKLLLSDSGFYLCAWSTGNTIYFGEGSWLTVV.

CDR3 nucleotides: TGTGCCAGTAGTATAAGGCAGGGAGGCAACGAGCAGTACTTC. The encoded protein is CASSIRQGGNEQYF. The chain is built from TRBV19 and TRBJ2-7; D perhaps matches TRBD2 (6 bases). The V gene lost 2 bases and the J gene lost 5 bases, with 13 bases spanning the gap. Germline V gene sequence: CDR1 LNHDA, CDR2 SQIVND (reference sequence). CDR3 length equals 14 residues.